This passage covers 12 T cell receptor beta chains from one sample sequenced in a study of CD4+ T cells in melanoma. The table came from immunoSEQ multiplex PCR; TCRdb's copy has only in-frame clones and leaves some out. The sample has approximately 14,000 clones, over 80% seen once; the top ten hold 5% to 7.5%. Material for sequencing was cells from a culture (not recorded whether cultured in vitro). The receptors come from a human donor with melanoma.

This clone has only one observation. The chain combines TRBV5-1 with TRBJ1-1; the D is unclear. The CDR3 consists of 14 residues. V dropped 6 bases and J dropped 6 bases, with 18 bases sitting between them. Germline CDR1 is SGHRS and CDR2 is YFSETQ. CDR3 residues: CASKKVVATAEAFF. The CDR3 DNA sequence: TGCGCCAGCAAAAAGGTTGTAGCCACCGCTGAAGCTTTCTTT.

The rearrangement joins TRBV5-4 to TRBJ2-5; the D call may be TRBD1 or TRBD2 (6 bases each). This CDR3 contains 14 residues. From germline, CDR1 is SGHNT and CDR2 YYREEE (reference sequence). The V gene lost 6 bases and the J gene lost 0 bases, with 12 bases spanning the gap. The CDR3 coding sequence is TGTGCCAGCAAGGGGGGCGCGAACCAAGAGACCCAGTACTTC. It encodes CASKGGANQETQYF.

The count of this clone is one. V usage is TRBV2 and J usage is TRBJ1-5, with TRBD1 as a possible D gene (5 bases). V was trimmed by 6 bases and J by 6 bases, leaving 18 bases between them. Germline V gives CDR1 SNHLY, CDR2 FYNNEI. The CDR3 contains 15 residues. The DNA of the CDR3 is TGTGCCAGCAGCCGCCTTTTGGGGGTCGGTCAGCCCCAGCATTTT. Its protein is CASSRLLGVGQPQHF.

This clone showed up just a few times. V and J are TRBV13 and TRBJ1-2, with a tentative D call TRBD1 (5 bases). The CDR3 sequence is 17 residues long. With 5 bases removed from V and 1 base from J, the gap between germline ends came to 20 bases. Germline CDR1 reads PRHDT; CDR2 reads FYEKMQ (reference sequence). CDR3 sequence (DNA): TGTGCCAGCAGCCGGCTTTATGGGGCGGGAAGTAACTATGGCTACACCTTC. It translates to CASSRLYGAGSNYGYTF. Full variable domain (outside the CDR3, taken from reference TRBV13 and TRBJ1-2): AAGVIQSPRHLIKEKRETATLKCYPIPRHDTVYWYQQGPGQDPQFLISFYEKMQSDKGSIPDRFSAQQFSDYHSELNMSSLELGDSALYFCASSRLYGAGSNYGYTFGSGTRLTVV.

The chain uses TRBV7-8 and TRBJ2-1; TRBD1 or TRBD2 may be the D gene (6 bases each). The V end was cut by 5 bases, the J end by 3 bases, with 20 bases between. The CDR3 runs 17 residues. Germline V lookup: CDR1 SGHVS, CDR2 FQNEAQ. The CDR3 sequence: CASSPPLRLGGYNEQFF. In nucleotides, the CDR3 is TGTGCCAGCAGCCCCCCCCTCCGACTAGGGGGCTACAATGAGCAGTTCTTC.

The chain employs TRBV14 and TRBJ2-5; D gene unclear. CDR1 is SGHDN, CDR2 FVKESK, per germline. This CDR3 region has 13 residues. V lost 4 bases, J lost 4 bases, and 10 bases lay in between. The CDR3 spells CASSPDGGETQYF. CDR3 bases: TGTGCCAGCAGCCCGGACGGCGGAGAGACCCAGTACTTC.

This clone appeared a few times. V is TRBV6-5 and J is TRBJ1-6, with D tentatively TRBD1 (5 bases). The CDR3 is 13 amino acids. The germline CDR1 and CDR2 sequences are MNHEY and SVGAGI. V was cut by 10 bases and J by 14 bases, with 21 bases left in between. In DNA, the CDR3 is TGTGCCACTACGGGACGAGGATTTCTGGCCCTCCACTTT. This gives the protein CATTGRGFLALHF.

The rearrangement joins TRBV4-1 to TRBJ1-5; tentative D call: TRBD1 (6 bases). The CDR3 sequence is 18 residues long. CDR1 and CDR2 from the germline V gene are MGHRA and YSYEKL. V was cut by 1 base and J by 0 bases, with 16 bases left in between. CDR3 residues: CASSQGGRGALSNQPQHF. DNA for the CDR3: TGCGCCAGCAGCCAAGGGGGTCGGGGGGCCCTTAGCAATCAGCCCCAGCATTTT.

This rearrangement joins TRBV11-2 to TRBJ2-2, with a tentative D call TRBD2 (7 bases). The CDR3 consists of 16 residues. The germline gives CDR1 SGHAT, CDR2 FQNNGV. Trimming shortened V by 3 bases and J by 5 bases, and 16 bases separated the two germline ends. In nucleotides, the CDR3 is TGTGCCAGCAGCTTCTATAGGGGGGGCGCGACCGGGGAGCTGTTTTTT. It is translated as CASSFYRGGATGELFF.

The J gene is TRBJ1-1, the V gene TRBV10-2; the match to TRBD1 covers 10 bases. Germline V gene lookup returns CDR1 WSHSY and CDR2 SAAADI. The CDR3 loop spans 14 amino acids. V lost 7 bases to trimming and J lost 1 base; unmatched junction nucleotides: 3. The CDR3 region has the DNA TGCGCCAGCAAAGGGACAGGGGCGAACACTGAAGCTTTCTTT. Amino acid sequence: CASKGTGANTEAFF.

The chain has TRBV10-3 and TRBJ1-4, with TRBD1 matching over 9 bases. The CDR3 has 13 amino acids. CDR1 is ENHRY, CDR2 SYGVKD, per germline. After removal of 6 bases from V and 8 bases from J, the junction contained 4 bases not matched to a gene. The CDR3 nucleotides read TGTGCCATCAGCGGGACAGGGTTCGAAAAACTGTTTTTT. It yields the protein CAISGTGFEKLFF.

The V gene is TRBV19, the J gene TRBJ1-5, with D possibly being TRBD1 (5 bases). This CDR3 spans 15 amino acids. V shed 5 bases and J shed 0 bases, with 11 bases lying between them. Germline lookup yields CDR1 LNHDA and CDR2 SQIVND (reference sequence). CDR3 sequence (DNA): TGTGCCAGTAGTGAGGGGCAATATAGCAATCAGCCCCAGCATTTT. It encodes CASSEGQYSNQPQHF.